This is a list of T cell receptor beta chains from one sample in a study of cytomegalovirus exposure and HLA in healthy donors. Profiled with immunoSEQ multiplex PCR; TCRdb holds only in-frame clones, not every one. In the table there are 130,000 or so clones, roughly four fifths of which are singletons. Sequencing was done on a sample of PBMCs. The receptors shown here come from a man aged 18 to 30 in good health and CMV-seronegative. CDR3s include the opening cysteine and the closing phenylalanine or tryptophan. A D gene is named only where the DNA matches it firmly. Expanded clones are given a class, and other clones once, few, many or no size at all.

d_call: .; v_call: TRBV7-6; clone_size: .; j_call: TRBJ1-1; cdr3_nt: TGTGCCAGCAGCCCCCAGAGTATTAGCGCTGAAGCTTTCTTT; cdr3_aa: CASSPQSISAEAFF
d_call: .; v_call: TRBV7-2; clone_size: .; j_call: TRBJ1-1; cdr3_nt: TGTGCCAGCAGCTTACTCTCTCGGCCTTTCAGGTACACTGAAGCTTTCTTT; cdr3_aa: CASSLLSRPFRYTEAFF
d_call: .; v_call: TRBV6-5; clone_size: .; j_call: TRBJ1-1; cdr3_nt: TGTGCCAGCAGCCCCGGGGACAAGAAAAAGACTGAAGCTTTCTTT; cdr3_aa: CASSPGDKKKTEAFF
d_call: .; v_call: TRBV6-5; clone_size: once; j_call: TRBJ1-6; cdr3_nt: TGTGCCAGCAGGCATGCCGGTAATTCACCCCTCCACTTT; cdr3_aa: CASRHAGNSPLHF
d_call: .; v_call: TRBV4-3; clone_size: .; j_call: TRBJ2-3; cdr3_nt: TGCGCCAGCAGCCACGCTTTTGTACTCACAGATACGCAGTATTTT; cdr3_aa: CASSHAFVLTDTQYF
d_call: TRBD2; v_call: TRBV2; clone_size: .; j_call: TRBJ2-3; cdr3_nt: TGTGCCAGCAAAAACTGGGTAGCGGGGGCCCTAAGCACAGATACGCAGTATTTT; cdr3_aa: CASKNWVAGALSTDTQYF
d_call: .; v_call: TRBV29-1; clone_size: .; j_call: TRBJ1-2; cdr3_nt: TGCAGCGTTGAAGATAGTGGCAGGGGATCCTATGGCTACACCTTC; cdr3_aa: CSVEDSGRGSYGYTF
d_call: .; v_call: TRBV7-3; clone_size: .; j_call: TRBJ2-7; cdr3_nt: TGTGCCAGCAGCCCCGAAGGGGGATACGAGCAGTACTTC; cdr3_aa: CASSPEGGYEQYF
d_call: .; v_call: TRBV9; clone_size: .; j_call: TRBJ2-3; cdr3_nt: TGTGCCAGCAGCGCCGGGGGTTCCACAGATACGCAGTATTTT; cdr3_aa: CASSAGGSTDTQYF
d_call: TRBD1; v_call: TRBV11-1; clone_size: .; j_call: TRBJ2-7; cdr3_nt: TGTGCCAGCAGTCAACCGGGACAGGGCACCTACGAGCAGTACTTC; cdr3_aa: CASSQPGQGTYEQYF
d_call: .; v_call: TRBV2; clone_size: .; j_call: TRBJ2-7; cdr3_nt: TGTGCCAGCAGTGATAACGGTATCTACGAGCAGTACTTC; cdr3_aa: CASSDNGIYEQYF
d_call: TRBD1; v_call: TRBV5-4; clone_size: .; j_call: TRBJ2-7; cdr3_nt: TGTGCCAGCAGACCGGGACAGGGGAGAAACGAGCAGTACTTC; cdr3_aa: CASRPGQGRNEQYF
d_call: TRBD1; v_call: TRBV19; clone_size: .; j_call: TRBJ1-2; cdr3_nt: TGTGCCAGTAGTTTATCCGGACAGGGGGTTCGTGGCTACACCTTC; cdr3_aa: CASSLSGQGVRGYTF
d_call: .; v_call: TRBV2; clone_size: .; j_call: TRBJ1-3; cdr3_nt: TGTGCCAGCACCGTGGGGGGCTCTGGAAACACCATATATTTT; cdr3_aa: CASTVGGSGNTIYF
d_call: .; v_call: TRBV6-1; clone_size: .; j_call: TRBJ1-6; cdr3_nt: TGTGCCAGCAGTGGTTTGGGGGCCAGCTCCTATAATTCACCCCTCCACTTT; cdr3_aa: CASSGLGASSYNSPLHF
d_call: .; v_call: TRBV5-4; clone_size: .; j_call: TRBJ2-5; cdr3_nt: TGTGCCAGCAGCCTGCAGCAGGTCAATCAAGAGACCCAGTACTTC; cdr3_aa: CASSLQQVNQETQYF
d_call: TRBD2; v_call: TRBV14; clone_size: once; j_call: TRBJ2-3; cdr3_nt: TGTGCCAGCAGCCGGGGCGGGGGGGCCGCAGATACGCAGTATTTT; cdr3_aa: CASSRGGGAADTQYF
d_call: TRBD1; v_call: TRBV7-2; clone_size: .; j_call: TRBJ2-5; cdr3_nt: TGTGCCAGCAGCTTAAGAGACAGGGAAATGACCCAGTACTTC; cdr3_aa: CASSLRDREMTQYF
d_call: TRBD1; v_call: TRBV4-3; clone_size: .; j_call: TRBJ2-7; cdr3_nt: TGCGCCAGCAGCCAAGGCAGGGGGATCTACGAGCAGTACTTC; cdr3_aa: CASSQGRGIYEQYF
d_call: .; v_call: TRBV6-1; clone_size: .; j_call: TRBJ1-2; cdr3_nt: TGTGCCAGCAGTGACAGGCACTATGGCTACACCTTC; cdr3_aa: CASSDRHYGYTF
d_call: TRBD2; v_call: TRBV9; clone_size: .; j_call: TRBJ2-1; cdr3_nt: TGTGCCAGCAGCGTAGGCCGAGCGGGGGGTAGTCGCGAGCAGTTCTTC; cdr3_aa: CASSVGRAGGSREQFF
d_call: .; v_call: TRBV5-6; clone_size: .; j_call: TRBJ1-1; cdr3_nt: TGTGCCAGCAGCCACAGAGTCCTACGAATGAACACTGAAGCTTTCTTT; cdr3_aa: CASSHRVLRMNTEAFF
d_call: TRBD2; v_call: TRBV9; clone_size: .; j_call: TRBJ2-2; cdr3_nt: TGTGCCAGCAGCGTAAGGGGACTAGACTTGAACACCGGGGAGCTGTTTTTT; cdr3_aa: CASSVRGLDLNTGELFF
d_call: TRBD1; v_call: TRBV7-2; clone_size: .; j_call: TRBJ2-5; cdr3_nt: TGTGCCAGCAGTTATCCGACAGGGGAGACCCAGTACTTC; cdr3_aa: CASSYPTGETQYF
d_call: TRBD2; v_call: TRBV6-5; clone_size: .; j_call: TRBJ2-5; cdr3_nt: TGTGCCAGCAGTTCGACAGCGGGGGTACAGTACTTC; cdr3_aa: CASSSTAGVQYF
d_call: .; v_call: TRBV5-1; clone_size: .; j_call: TRBJ2-1; cdr3_nt: TGCGCCAGCAGCTTGAGTGAGGTACGGTTCTTC; cdr3_aa: CASSLSEVRFF
d_call: .; v_call: TRBV6-5; clone_size: .; j_call: TRBJ1-1; cdr3_nt: TGTGCCAGCAGCCTCAGGGAGGGGGACACTGAAGCTTTCTTT; cdr3_aa: CASSLREGDTEAFF
d_call: .; v_call: TRBV29-1; clone_size: .; j_call: TRBJ1-2; cdr3_nt: TGCAGCGTCTACAGTGACTATGGCTACACCTTC; cdr3_aa: CSVYSDYGYTF
d_call: .; v_call: TRBV6-5; clone_size: once; j_call: TRBJ1-1; cdr3_nt: TGTGCCAGCAGTTACTCGCCCGGGGGAGGGTGGGCTTTCTTT; cdr3_aa: CASSYSPGGGWAFF
d_call: TRBD2; v_call: TRBV5-4; clone_size: .; j_call: TRBJ2-7; cdr3_nt: TGTGCCAGCAGCCCTCAAAGCGGGGGCTTCTACGAGCAGTACTTC; cdr3_aa: CASSPQSGGFYEQYF
d_call: TRBD1; v_call: TRBV5-1; clone_size: .; j_call: TRBJ2-2; cdr3_nt: TGCGCCAGCACCCCGACAGGGCAGAACACCGGGGAGCTGTTTTTT; cdr3_aa: CASTPTGQNTGELFF
d_call: .; v_call: TRBV9; clone_size: once; j_call: TRBJ2-2; cdr3_nt: TGTGCCAGCAGCCGCGGCGGGGCGGCGTACCCCGGGGAGCTGTTTTTT; cdr3_aa: CASSRGGAAYPGELFF
d_call: TRBD1; v_call: TRBV19; clone_size: once; j_call: TRBJ1-4; cdr3_nt: TGTGCCAGTAGTATAGTAGGACAGGTCGTCTACGAAAAACTGTTTTTT; cdr3_aa: CASSIVGQVVYEKLFF
d_call: .; v_call: TRBV7-3; clone_size: .; j_call: TRBJ2-7; cdr3_nt: TGTGCCAGCAGCCTATTAGCGGAGGGGTCCTACGAGCAGTACTTC; cdr3_aa: CASSLLAEGSYEQYF
d_call: TRBD1; v_call: TRBV19; clone_size: .; j_call: TRBJ2-3; cdr3_nt: TGTGCCAGTAGTTCAACAGGGGCAGATACGCAGTATTTT; cdr3_aa: CASSSTGADTQYF
d_call: .; v_call: TRBV5-6; clone_size: .; j_call: TRBJ2-1; cdr3_nt: TGTGCCAGCAGACAGAACCTACTAGAAGGTGAGCAGTTCTTC; cdr3_aa: CASRQNLLEGEQFF
d_call: .; v_call: TRBV7-9; clone_size: .; j_call: TRBJ1-1; cdr3_nt: TGTGCCAGCAGCTCCGGGATCCTCACTGAAGCTTTCTTT; cdr3_aa: CASSSGILTEAFF
d_call: TRBD2; v_call: TRBV4-2; clone_size: .; j_call: TRBJ2-3; cdr3_nt: TGTGCCAGCAGCCAAGATCAACTAGCGGACACAGATACGCAGTATTTT; cdr3_aa: CASSQDQLADTDTQYF
d_call: .; v_call: TRBV13; clone_size: .; j_call: TRBJ1-3; cdr3_nt: TGTGCCAGCAGCTCTGACAGAGTAAGCACCATATATTTT; cdr3_aa: CASSSDRVSTIYF
d_call: TRBD1; v_call: TRBV7-2; clone_size: .; j_call: TRBJ2-6; cdr3_nt: TGTGCCAGCAGCGCAGGACAGGGATCCCCTATCTCTGGGGCCAACGTCCTGACTTTC; cdr3_aa: CASSAGQGSPISGANVLTF
d_call: .; v_call: TRBV21-1; clone_size: .; j_call: TRBJ1-6; cdr3_nt: TGTGCCAGCAGCAAAGGAGGGGGGAGGGAGAATAATTCACCCCTCCACTTT; cdr3_aa: CASSKGGGRENNSPLHF
d_call: TRBD1; v_call: TRBV5-1; clone_size: .; j_call: TRBJ1-1; cdr3_nt: TGCGCCAGCAGCACTTTCGGGACAGGAGAAGCTTTCTTT; cdr3_aa: CASSTFGTGEAFF
d_call: .; v_call: TRBV4-2; clone_size: few; j_call: TRBJ2-3; cdr3_nt: TGTGCCAGCAGCCAAGTCCTCAGCACAGATACGCAGTATTTT; cdr3_aa: CASSQVLSTDTQYF
d_call: TRBD1; v_call: TRBV6-6; clone_size: .; j_call: TRBJ1-1; cdr3_nt: TGTGCCAGCAGCTCCGGCCCAGGGGGTGGGACTGAAGCTTTCTTT; cdr3_aa: CASSSGPGGGTEAFF
d_call: TRBD1; v_call: TRBV5-1; clone_size: .; j_call: TRBJ1-5; cdr3_nt: TGCGCCAGCAGCGCCATGACAGGGTCTGGACAGCCCCAGCATTTT; cdr3_aa: CASSAMTGSGQPQHF
d_call: .; v_call: TRBV19; clone_size: .; j_call: TRBJ1-1; cdr3_nt: TGTGCCAGTAGTCCTTGGGCAAGCAGCGGCACTGAAGCTTTCTTT; cdr3_aa: CASSPWASSGTEAFF
d_call: .; v_call: TRBV6-5; clone_size: .; j_call: TRBJ2-7; cdr3_nt: TGTGCCAGCAGTAAACCAGGCAGTTACGAGCAGTACTTC; cdr3_aa: CASSKPGSYEQYF
d_call: TRBD2; v_call: TRBV11-2; clone_size: .; j_call: TRBJ2-1; cdr3_nt: TGTGCCAGCAGCCTCGATAGCGGGGGGGCCAAGAATGAGCAGTTCTTC; cdr3_aa: CASSLDSGGAKNEQFF
d_call: TRBD1; v_call: TRBV5-1; clone_size: few; j_call: TRBJ1-1; cdr3_nt: TGCGCCAGCAGCTGGGGACAGGGTAACACTGAAGCTTTCTTT; cdr3_aa: CASSWGQGNTEAFF
d_call: TRBD2; v_call: TRBV6-1; clone_size: .; j_call: TRBJ2-1; cdr3_nt: TGTGCCAGCAGCGGACTAGGACCCTACAATGAGCAGTTCTTC; cdr3_aa: CASSGLGPYNEQFF
d_call: TRBD1; v_call: TRBV4-1; clone_size: .; j_call: TRBJ1-5; cdr3_nt: TGCGCCAGCAGCCAAGTTGGGGGACAGGGCTTTAGCAATCAGCCCCAGCATTTT; cdr3_aa: CASSQVGGQGFSNQPQHF
d_call: .; v_call: TRBV9; clone_size: .; j_call: TRBJ1-4; cdr3_nt: TGTGCCAGCAGCGGAGGGGACAACTTTAATGAAAAACTGTTTTTT; cdr3_aa: CASSGGDNFNEKLFF
d_call: .; v_call: TRBV13; clone_size: .; j_call: TRBJ1-1; cdr3_nt: TGTGCCAGCAGCTTAGGGGTCCTCAGGAACACTGAAGCTTTCTTT; cdr3_aa: CASSLGVLRNTEAFF
d_call: TRBD1; v_call: TRBV4-1; clone_size: .; j_call: TRBJ1-1; cdr3_nt: TGCGCCAGCAGCCAAGATTTGGCAGGGGGCACTGAAGCTTTCTTT; cdr3_aa: CASSQDLAGGTEAFF
d_call: .; v_call: TRBV25-1; clone_size: .; j_call: TRBJ1-3; cdr3_nt: TGTGCCAGCAGTGAACAGGGGTTCGGAAACACCATATATTTT; cdr3_aa: CASSEQGFGNTIYF
d_call: TRBD2; v_call: TRBV7-9; clone_size: few; j_call: TRBJ2-1; cdr3_nt: TGTGCCAGCAGCTTACTTGGACTAGCGGGTTACAATGAGCAGTTCTTC; cdr3_aa: CASSLLGLAGYNEQFF
d_call: .; v_call: TRBV27; clone_size: .; j_call: TRBJ2-2; cdr3_nt: TGTGCCAGCAGTTTGTACCCAATGGGACAATACACCGGGGAGCTGTTTTTT; cdr3_aa: CASSLYPMGQYTGELFF
d_call: .; v_call: TRBV5-6; clone_size: .; j_call: TRBJ1-5; cdr3_nt: TGTGCCAGCAGTATCTACTATAGCAATCAGCCCCAGCATTTT; cdr3_aa: CASSIYYSNQPQHF
d_call: TRBD1; v_call: TRBV6-5; clone_size: .; j_call: TRBJ1-1; cdr3_nt: TGTGCCAGCAGTTACGACAGGGGGCAAGGTGAAGCTTTCTTT; cdr3_aa: CASSYDRGQGEAFF